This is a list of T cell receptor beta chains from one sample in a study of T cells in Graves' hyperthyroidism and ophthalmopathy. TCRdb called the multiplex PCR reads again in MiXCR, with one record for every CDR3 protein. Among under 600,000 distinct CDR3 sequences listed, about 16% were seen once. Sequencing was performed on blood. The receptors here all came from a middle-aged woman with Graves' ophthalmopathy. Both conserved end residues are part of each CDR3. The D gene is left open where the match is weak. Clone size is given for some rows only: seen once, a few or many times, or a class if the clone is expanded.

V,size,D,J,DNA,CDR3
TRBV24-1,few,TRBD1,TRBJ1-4,TGTGCCACCAGTGATTCACAGGGGGCGCGAGAGAAACTGTTTTTT,CATSDSQGAREKLFF
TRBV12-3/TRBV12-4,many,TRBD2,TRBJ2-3,TGTGCCAGCAGTCCGGGACTAGCGGGAGAGGGAACAGATACGCAGTATTTT,CASSPGLAGEGTDTQYF
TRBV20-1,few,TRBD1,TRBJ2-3,TGCAGTGCTAGGGACAGGAGAAAGGGCACAGATACGCAGTATTTT,CSARDRRKGTDTQYF
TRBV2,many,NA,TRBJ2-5,TGTGCCAGCAGTGACTGGATAGGGGTTTCAGAGACCCAGTACTTC,CASSDWIGVSETQYF
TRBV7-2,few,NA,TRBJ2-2,TGTGCCAGCAGCTTAGAAGAGGGCCGGGAGCTGTTTTTT,CASSLEEGRELFF
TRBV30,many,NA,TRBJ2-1,TGTGCCTGGAGAGGCTCCTCTGGGGAGCAGTTCTTC,CAWRGSSGEQFF
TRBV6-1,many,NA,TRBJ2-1,TGTGCCAGCAGTTCAGGGGAGGTGTCCTACAATGAGCAGTTCTTC,CASSSGEVSYNEQFF
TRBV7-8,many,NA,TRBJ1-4,TGTGCCAGCAGCTCTACACGGGAGAAACTGTTTTTT,CASSSTREKLFF
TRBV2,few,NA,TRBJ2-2,TGTGCCAGCAGTATAACAGGATTAGGCACCGGGGAGCTGTTTTTT,CASSITGLGTGELFF
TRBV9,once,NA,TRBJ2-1,TGTGCCAGCAGCGTCAGGGGACTCTACAATGAGCAGTTCTTC,CASSVRGLYNEQFF
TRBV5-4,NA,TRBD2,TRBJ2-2,TGTGCCAGCAGCCCGGGACTAGCGGGTGCTACGGACACCGGGGAGCTGTTTTTT,CASSPGLAGATDTGELFF
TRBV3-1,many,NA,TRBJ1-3,TGTGCCAGCAGCCAGGGAAACACCATATATTTT,CASSQGNTIYF
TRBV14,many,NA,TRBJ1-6,TGTGCCAGCAGCCAATTCGTGGCTTCACCCCTCCACTTT,CASSQFVASPLHF
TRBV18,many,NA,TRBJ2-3,TGTGCCAGCTCACCACCGAACGGGGGAGGCACAGATACGCAGTATTTT,CASSPPNGGGTDTQYF
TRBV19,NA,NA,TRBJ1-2,TGTGCCAATACCGCAAACACGGCAGGGGCTTTCTATGGCTACACCTTC,CANTANTAGAFYGYTF
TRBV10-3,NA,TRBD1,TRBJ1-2,TGTGCCATCAGTGGACACCCGGGACAGGGGGCGAACCCTCGTGGCTACACCTTC,CAISGHPGQGANPRGYTF
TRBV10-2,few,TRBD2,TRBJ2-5,TGCGCCAGCACGATGACTAGCCAAGGAGAGACCCAGTACTTC,CASTMTSQGETQYF
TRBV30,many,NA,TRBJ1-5,TGTGCCTGGAGCTTGGGGGGGGGTCAGCCCCAGCATTTT,CAWSLGGGQPQHF
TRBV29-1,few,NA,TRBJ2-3,TGCAGCGTTGGTGGGGGACTCACAGATACGCAGTATTTT,CSVGGGLTDTQYF
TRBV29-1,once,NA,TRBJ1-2,TGCAGCGTTGGAAACTACTATGGCTACACCTTC,CSVGNYYGYTF
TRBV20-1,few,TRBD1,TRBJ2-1,TGCAGCCCGGGACAGGGGTACAATGAGCAGTTCTTC,CSPGQGYNEQFF
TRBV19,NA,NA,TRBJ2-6,TGTGCCAGTATGTCCAGGGGACTACCCTCCGGGGCCAACGTCCTGACTTTC,CASMSRGLPSGANVLTF
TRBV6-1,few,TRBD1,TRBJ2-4,TGTGCCAGCACCAAGGGGACAGCCAAGATGTCAGAATCCGGCTGGGCCAAAAACATTCAGTACTTC,CASTKGTAKMSESGWAKNIQYF
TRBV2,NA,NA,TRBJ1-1,TGTGCCAGCAAACCTTTGGGGGGGTCTGGCACTGAAGCTCTCTTT,CASKPLGGSGTEALF
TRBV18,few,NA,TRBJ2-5,TGTGCCAGCTCAGGTCAGTCGGGCAGACAAGAGACCCAGTACTTC,CASSGQSGRQETQYF
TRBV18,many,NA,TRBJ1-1,TGTGCCAGCTCACCTCGGCAGGTGGAAACTGAAGCTTTCTTT,CASSPRQVETEAFF
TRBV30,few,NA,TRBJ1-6,TGTGCCTGGGAAAGGATGACCGATAATTCACCCCTCCACTTT,CAWERMTDNSPLHF
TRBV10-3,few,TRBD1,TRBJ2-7,TGTGCCATCAGCTTTACAGGGGAAGTGGCCCAATACGAGCAGTACTTC,CAISFTGEVAQYEQYF
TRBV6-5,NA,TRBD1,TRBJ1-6,TGTGCCAGCAGTTACTCGCGATTAAGGGGGCAAAGGGATAATTCACCCCTCCACTTT,CASSYSRLRGQRDNSPLHF
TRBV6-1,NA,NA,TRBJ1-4,TGTGCCAGCAATGAGGCCCTCCGGGGGAAACTGTTTTTT,CASNEALRGKLFF
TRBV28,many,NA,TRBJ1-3,TGTGCCAGCAGTCCTTCGCCGGACTACTCTGGAAACACCATATATTTT,CASSPSPDYSGNTIYF
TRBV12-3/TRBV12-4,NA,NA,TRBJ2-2,TGTGCCAGCAGTTTAAGACGCACCGGGGAGCTGTTTTTT,CASSLRRTGELFF
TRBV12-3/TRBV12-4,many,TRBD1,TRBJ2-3,TGTGCCAGCAGGGGGGACAGGGGGATCGCAGATACGCAGTATTTT,CASRGDRGIADTQYF
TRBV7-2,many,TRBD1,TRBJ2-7,TGTGCCAGCAGCTTGGCAGGGGGTCAGGGCTACGAGCAGTACTTC,CASSLAGGQGYEQYF
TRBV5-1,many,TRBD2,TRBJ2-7,TGCGCCAGCAGCTTGGAGAGGGAGGGCAACGAGCAGTACTTC,CASSLEREGNEQYF
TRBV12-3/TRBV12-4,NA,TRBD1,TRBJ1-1,TGTGCCAGCTCCTCAGGGGGGTGGGGGGTCATGAACACTGAAGCTTTCTTT,CASSSGGWGVMNTEAFF
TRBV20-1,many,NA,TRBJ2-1,TGCAGTGCTAGAGATCGAGGTACAGGGAGGGACAATGAGCAGTTCTTC,CSARDRGTGRDNEQFF
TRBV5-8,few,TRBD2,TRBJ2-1,TGTGCCACCAAGAGCGGGAGGAATTTGTACAATGAGCAGTTCTTC,CATKSGRNLYNEQFF
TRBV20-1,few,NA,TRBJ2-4,TGCAGTGTCAGAGTTGCAGGGGCCAAAAACATTCAGTACTTC,CSVRVAGAKNIQYF
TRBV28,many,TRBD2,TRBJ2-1,TGTGCCAGCAGAGGTTCAGCGGGAGGGACATACAATGAGCAGTTCTTC,CASRGSAGGTYNEQFF
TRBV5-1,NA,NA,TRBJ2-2,TGCGCCAGCAATCCAGGGGATATGAACACCGGGGAGCTGTTTTTT,CASNPGDMNTGELFF
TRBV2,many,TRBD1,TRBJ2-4,TGTGCCAGCAGTGAAGAAGACAGGGGTGCCAAAAACATTCAGTACTTC,CASSEEDRGAKNIQYF